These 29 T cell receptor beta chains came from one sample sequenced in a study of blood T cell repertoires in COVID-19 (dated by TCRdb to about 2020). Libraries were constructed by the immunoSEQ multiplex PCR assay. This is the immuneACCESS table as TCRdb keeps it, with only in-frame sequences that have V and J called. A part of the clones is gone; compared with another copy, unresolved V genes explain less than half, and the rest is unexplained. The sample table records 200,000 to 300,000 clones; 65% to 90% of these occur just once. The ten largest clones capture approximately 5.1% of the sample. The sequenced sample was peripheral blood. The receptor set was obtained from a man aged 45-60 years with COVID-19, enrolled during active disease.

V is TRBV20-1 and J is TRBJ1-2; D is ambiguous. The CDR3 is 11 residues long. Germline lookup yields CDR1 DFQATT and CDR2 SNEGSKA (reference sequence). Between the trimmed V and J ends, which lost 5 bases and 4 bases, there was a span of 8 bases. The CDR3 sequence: CSAYTVYGYTF. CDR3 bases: TGCAGTGCTTATACAGTCTATGGCTACACCTTC.

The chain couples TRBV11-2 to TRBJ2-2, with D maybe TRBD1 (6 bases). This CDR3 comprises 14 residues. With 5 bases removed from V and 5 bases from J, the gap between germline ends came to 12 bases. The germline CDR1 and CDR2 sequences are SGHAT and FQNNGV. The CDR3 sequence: CASSPSRGTGELFF. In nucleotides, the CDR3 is TGTGCCAGCAGCCCGAGCAGGGGTACCGGGGAGCTGTTTTTT.

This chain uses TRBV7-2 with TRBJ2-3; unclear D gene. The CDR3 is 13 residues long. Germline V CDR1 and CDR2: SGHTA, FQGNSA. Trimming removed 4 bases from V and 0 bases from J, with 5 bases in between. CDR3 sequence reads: CASSSSSTDTQYF. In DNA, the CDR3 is TGTGCCAGCAGCTCTTCTAGCACAGATACGCAGTATTTT.

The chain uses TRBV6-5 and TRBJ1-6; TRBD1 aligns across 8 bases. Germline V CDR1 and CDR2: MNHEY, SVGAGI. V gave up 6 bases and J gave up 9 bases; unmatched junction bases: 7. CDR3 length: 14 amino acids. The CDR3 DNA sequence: TGTGCCAGCAGAAATGGACAGGGTCGTTCACCCCTCCACTTT. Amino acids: CASRNGQGRSPLHF.

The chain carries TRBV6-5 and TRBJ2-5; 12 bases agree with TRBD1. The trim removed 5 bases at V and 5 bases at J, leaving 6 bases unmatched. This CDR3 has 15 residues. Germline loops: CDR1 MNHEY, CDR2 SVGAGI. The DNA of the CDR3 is TGTGCCAGCAGTCTATTGGGACAGGGGGCTGAGACCCAGTACTTC. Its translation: CASSLLGQGAETQYF.

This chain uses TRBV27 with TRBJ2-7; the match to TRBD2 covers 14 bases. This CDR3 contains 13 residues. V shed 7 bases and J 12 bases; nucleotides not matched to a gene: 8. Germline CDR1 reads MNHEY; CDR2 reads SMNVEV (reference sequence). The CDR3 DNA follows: TGTGCCAGCACTCTCGGGACTAGCGGGAGATTGTACTTC. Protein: CASTLGTSGRLYF.

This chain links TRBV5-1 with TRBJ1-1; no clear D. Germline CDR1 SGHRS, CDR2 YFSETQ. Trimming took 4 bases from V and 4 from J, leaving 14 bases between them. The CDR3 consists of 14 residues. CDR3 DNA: TGCGCCAGCAGCCGATCCTACTCGGGCACTGAAGCTTTCTTT. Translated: CASSRSYSGTEAFF.

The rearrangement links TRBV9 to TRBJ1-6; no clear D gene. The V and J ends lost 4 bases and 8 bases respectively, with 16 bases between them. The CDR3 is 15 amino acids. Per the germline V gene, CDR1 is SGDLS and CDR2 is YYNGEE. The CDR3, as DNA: TGTGCCAGCAGCCCAGAGGGCGGGGTGGATTCACCCCTCCACTTT. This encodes CASSPEGGVDSPLHF.

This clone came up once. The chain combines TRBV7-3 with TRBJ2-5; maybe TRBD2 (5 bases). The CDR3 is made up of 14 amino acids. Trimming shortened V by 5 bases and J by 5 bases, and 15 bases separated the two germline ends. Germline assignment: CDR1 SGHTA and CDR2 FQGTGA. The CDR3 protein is CASSREGGWETQYF. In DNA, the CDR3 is TGTGCCAGCAGCCGCGAGGGTGGCTGGGAGACCCAGTACTTC.

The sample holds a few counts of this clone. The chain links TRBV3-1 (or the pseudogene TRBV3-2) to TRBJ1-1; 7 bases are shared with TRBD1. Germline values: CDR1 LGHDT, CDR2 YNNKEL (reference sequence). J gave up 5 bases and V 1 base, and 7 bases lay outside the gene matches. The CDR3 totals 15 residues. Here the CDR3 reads CASSQVGGWVTEAFF. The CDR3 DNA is TGTGCCAGCAGCCAAGTAGGGGGCTGGGTGACTGAAGCTTTCTTT.

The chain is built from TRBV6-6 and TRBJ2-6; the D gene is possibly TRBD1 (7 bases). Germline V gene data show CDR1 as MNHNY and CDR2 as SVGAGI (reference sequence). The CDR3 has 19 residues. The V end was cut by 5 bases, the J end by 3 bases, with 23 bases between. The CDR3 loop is CASSPRQGGSLYGANVLTF. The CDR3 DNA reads TGTGCCAGCAGTCCCCGACAGGGAGGCTCCCTGTATGGGGCCAACGTCCTGACTTTC.

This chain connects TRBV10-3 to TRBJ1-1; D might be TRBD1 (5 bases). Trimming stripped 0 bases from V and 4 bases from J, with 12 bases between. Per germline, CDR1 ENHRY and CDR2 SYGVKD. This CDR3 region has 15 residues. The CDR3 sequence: CAISESDSQITEAFF. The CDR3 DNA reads TGTGCCATCAGTGAGTCCGACAGTCAGATCACTGAAGCTTTCTTT.

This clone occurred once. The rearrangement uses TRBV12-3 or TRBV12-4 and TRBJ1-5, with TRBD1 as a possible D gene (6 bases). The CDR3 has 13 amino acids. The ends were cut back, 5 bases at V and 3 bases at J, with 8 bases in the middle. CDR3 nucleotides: TGTGCCAGCAGTACAGGGTACAATCAGCCCCAGCATTTT. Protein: CASSTGYNQPQHF.

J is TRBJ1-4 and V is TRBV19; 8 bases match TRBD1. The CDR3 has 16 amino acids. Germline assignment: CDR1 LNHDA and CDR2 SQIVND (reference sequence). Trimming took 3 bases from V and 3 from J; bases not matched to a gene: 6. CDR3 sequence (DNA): TGTGCCAGTAGTATCGGACAGGGACCGGCTAATGAAAAACTGTTTTTT. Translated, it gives CASSIGQGPANEKLFF.

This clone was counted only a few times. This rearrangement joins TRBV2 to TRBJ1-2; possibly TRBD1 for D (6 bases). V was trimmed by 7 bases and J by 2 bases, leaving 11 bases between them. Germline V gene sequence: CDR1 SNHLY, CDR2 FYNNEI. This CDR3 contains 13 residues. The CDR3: CASIIDRNYGYTF. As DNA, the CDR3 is TGTGCCAGCATTATAGACAGGAACTATGGCTACACCTTC.

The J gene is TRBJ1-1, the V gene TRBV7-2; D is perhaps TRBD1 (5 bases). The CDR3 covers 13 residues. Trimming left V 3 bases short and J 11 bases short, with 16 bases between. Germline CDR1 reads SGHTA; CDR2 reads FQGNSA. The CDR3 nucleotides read TGTGCCAGCAGCTTGGGGATGGGACTGAATGCTTTCTTT. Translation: CASSLGMGLNAFF. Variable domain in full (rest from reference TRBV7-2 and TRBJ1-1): GAGVSQSPSNKVTEKGKDVELRCDPISGHTALYWYRQSLGQGLEFLIYFQGNSAPDKSGLPSDRFSAERTGGSVSTLTIQRTQQEDSAVYLCASSLGMGLNAFFGQGTRLTVV.

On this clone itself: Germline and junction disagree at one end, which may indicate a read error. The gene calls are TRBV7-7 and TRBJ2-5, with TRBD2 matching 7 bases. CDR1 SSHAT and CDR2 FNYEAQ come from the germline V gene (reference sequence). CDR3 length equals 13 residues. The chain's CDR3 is CASSPGLGETQYF. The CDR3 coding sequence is TGTGCTAGCAGCCCCGGACTAGGAGAGACCCAGTACTTC.

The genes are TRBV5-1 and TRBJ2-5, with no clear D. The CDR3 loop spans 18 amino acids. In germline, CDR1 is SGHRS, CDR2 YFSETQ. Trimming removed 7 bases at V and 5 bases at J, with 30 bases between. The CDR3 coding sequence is TGCGCCAGCGCACTGGTCCAGCTAACTCCCTATCAGGTGGAGACCCAGTACTTC. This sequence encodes CASALVQLTPYQVETQYF. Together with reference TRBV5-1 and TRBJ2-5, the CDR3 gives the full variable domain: KAGVTQTPRYLIKTRGQQVTLSCSPISGHRSVSWYQQTPGQGLQFLFEYFSETQRNKGNFPGRFSGRQFSNSRSEMNVSTLELGDSALYLCASALVQLTPYQVETQYFGPGTRLLVL.

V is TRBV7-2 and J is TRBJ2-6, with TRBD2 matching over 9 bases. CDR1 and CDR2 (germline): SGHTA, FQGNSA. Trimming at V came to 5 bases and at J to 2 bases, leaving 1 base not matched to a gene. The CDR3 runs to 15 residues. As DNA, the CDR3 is TGTGCCAGCAGCCGCGGGGGGGCTGGGGCCAACGTCCTGACTTTC. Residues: CASSRGGAGANVLTF.

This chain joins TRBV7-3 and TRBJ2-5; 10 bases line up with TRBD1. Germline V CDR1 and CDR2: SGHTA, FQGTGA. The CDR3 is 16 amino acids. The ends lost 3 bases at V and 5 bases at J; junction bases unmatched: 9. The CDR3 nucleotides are TGTGCCAGCAGCTTCGGACAGGGGGTTGTGGGGGAGACCCAGTACTTC. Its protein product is CASSFGQGVVGETQYF.

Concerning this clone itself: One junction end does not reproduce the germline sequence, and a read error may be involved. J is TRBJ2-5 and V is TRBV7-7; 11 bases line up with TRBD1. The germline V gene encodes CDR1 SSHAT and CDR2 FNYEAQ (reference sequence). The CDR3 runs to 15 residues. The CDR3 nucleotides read TGTGCTAGCAGCTCCGGGACAGGGGGCCAAGAGACCCAGTACTTC. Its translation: CASSSGTGGQETQYF.

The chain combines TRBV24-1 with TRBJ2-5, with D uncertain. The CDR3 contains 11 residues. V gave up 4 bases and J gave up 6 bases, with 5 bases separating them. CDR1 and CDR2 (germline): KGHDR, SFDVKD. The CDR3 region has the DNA TGTGCCACCAGTGAGGCACAGACCCAGTACTTC. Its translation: CATSEAQTQYF.

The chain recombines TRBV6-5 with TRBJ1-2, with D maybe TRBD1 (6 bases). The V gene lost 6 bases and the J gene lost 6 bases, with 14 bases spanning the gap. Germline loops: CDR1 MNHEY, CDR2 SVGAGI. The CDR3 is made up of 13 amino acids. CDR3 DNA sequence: TGTGCCAGCAGCCCGGGACATACTAATGGCTACACCTTC. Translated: CASSPGHTNGYTF.

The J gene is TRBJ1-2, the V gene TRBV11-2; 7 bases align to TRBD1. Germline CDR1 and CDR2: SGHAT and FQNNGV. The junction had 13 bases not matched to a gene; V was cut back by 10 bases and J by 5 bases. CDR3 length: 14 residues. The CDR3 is CATKGRDSLYGYTF. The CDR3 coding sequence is TGTGCCACTAAAGGCCGGGACAGCCTTTATGGCTACACCTTC.

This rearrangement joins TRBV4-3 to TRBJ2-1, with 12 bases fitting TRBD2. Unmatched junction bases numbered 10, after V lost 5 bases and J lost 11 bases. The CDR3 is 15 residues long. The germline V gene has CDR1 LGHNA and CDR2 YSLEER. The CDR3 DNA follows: TGCGCCAGCAGCTTAGGGCTAGCGGGGGGGAGTCAGCAGTTCTTC. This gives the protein CASSLGLAGGSQQFF.

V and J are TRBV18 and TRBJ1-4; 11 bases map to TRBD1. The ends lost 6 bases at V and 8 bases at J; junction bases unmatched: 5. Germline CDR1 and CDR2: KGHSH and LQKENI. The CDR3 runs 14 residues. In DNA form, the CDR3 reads TGTGCCAGCTCCGGACGGGACAGGGGGGAAAAACTGTTTTTT. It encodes CASSGRDRGEKLFF.

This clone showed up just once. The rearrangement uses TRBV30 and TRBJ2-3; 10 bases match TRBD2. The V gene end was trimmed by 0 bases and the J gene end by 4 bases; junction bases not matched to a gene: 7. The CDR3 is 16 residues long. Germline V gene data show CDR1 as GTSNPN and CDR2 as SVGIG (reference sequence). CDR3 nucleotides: TGTGCCTGGAGTGTAGGGCTAGCGGGGGCCTCAGATACGCAGTATTTT. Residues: CAWSVGLAGASDTQYF.

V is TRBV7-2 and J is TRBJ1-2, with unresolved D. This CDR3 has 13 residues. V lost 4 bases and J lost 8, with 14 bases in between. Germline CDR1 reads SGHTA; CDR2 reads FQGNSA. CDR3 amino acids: CASSSSMSGGYTF. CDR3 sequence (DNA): TGTGCCAGCAGCTCAAGTATGTCGGGAGGCTACACCTTC.

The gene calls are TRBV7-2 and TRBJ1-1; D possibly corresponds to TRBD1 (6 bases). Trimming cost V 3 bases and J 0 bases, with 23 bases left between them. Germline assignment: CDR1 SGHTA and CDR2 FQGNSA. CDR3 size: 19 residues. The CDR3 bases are TGTGCCAGCAGCTTGCCAGGATCGGGCGTGTGGGGGCTGAACACTGAAGCTTTCTTT. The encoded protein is CASSLPGSGVWGLNTEAFF.